The clone carrying this T cell receptor beta chain is identified as medium-sized (0.01 to 0.1%) from frequency. Its target is not known. These data originate in a study of Tregs in tolerant kidney transplant recipients. Study-wide results and caveats: In tolerant patients, donor-specific Tregs outgrew total Tregs, suggesting antigen-driven expansion.

Recipient PBMCs carried a CFSE label and met irradiated graft donor PBMCs for approximately 6 days before FACS sorting. Profiled with immunoSEQ multiplex PCR; TCRdb holds only in-frame clones, not every one. With about 2,600 clones in the sample, the ten largest clones hold 5.2%. The sequence was collected from a human patient who received a combined kidney and bone marrow transplant. The sequences come from CD8+ T cells from blood cultured with allogeneic cells, collected before the transplant.

The DNA read from the CDR3 is TGTGCCAGCAGCTTGTGGGGCACCTACCAAGAGACC. Its translation is CASSLWGTYQET. The full CDR3 protein is CASSLWGTYQETQYF. The chain links TRBV5-6 to TRBJ2-5, with D possibly being TRBD1 (5 bases). The read is 3 residues too short to cover the CDR3 end, so that end is filled in from the germline J gene. The germline V and J ends were trimmed by 1 base and 0 bases, with 10 bases remaining between them. The CDR3 extends over 15 amino acids. Germline-derived CDR1 and CDR2 are SGHDT and YYEEEE.